This T cell receptor (beta chain) was recovered during a study of blood T cells in healthy people across ages (dated by TCRdb to the mid-2010s). General notes on the study: In model experiments, template switching captured roughly one uniquely barcoded TCR beta cDNA molecule for every two T cells. The study measured age-related changes in TCR beta repertoire diversity using deep sequencing normalized with unique cDNA molecular identifiers. The donors were divided into four age groups: young (average approximately 16 years), middle-aged (approximately 42), aged (approximately 59) and long-lived (82). Two additional independent replicas of 1 million unique cDNA reads from the same blood draw were analyzed for two donors (one aged 18 to 30 and one aged 80 or older).

Results the study describes overall, beyond this receptor: Observed TCR beta diversity per million T cells fell roughly linearly with age, and a significant reduction was already apparent by age approximately 41. Estimates of total diversity from one million sequenced T cells were regarded as lower bounds and underestimates. Donor CMV infection status was unknown, potentially confounding age-related changes in expanded clonotypes. There was a strong correlation between observed TCR beta diversity and the percentage of naive T cells measured by flow cytometry. Compared with the aged group, the long-lived group had more naive CD4+ T cells, fewer expanded clones and increased TCR diversity, suggesting age selection. Bulk unsorted PBMC profiling prevented conclusive comparison of naive and antigen-experienced compartments.

The library was built by means of 5' RACE. Sequencing took place on an Illumina HiSeq 2500. A second roughly 6 to 11 cycle PCR used a sample-barcoded 5' primer and a J-beta primer mix. A unique molecular identifier was introduced onto each TCR beta cDNA molecule by a template-switch 5' adaptor carrying 12 random nucleotides. At least 3 million CDR3-containing paired-end reads were obtained from each sample. First-strand cDNA was synthesized from all RNA with the Mint cDNA synthesis kit, primed by a TRBC-specific oligonucleotide. Following uracil-DNA glycosylase treatment, all cDNA underwent a first 18-cycle PCR with the universal primers M1SS and BC2_uni_R. The authors processed their data as follows. Normalization of each sample was performed by random selection of 1 million high-quality reads, each carrying a distinct molecular identifier. Reads sharing molecular identifiers were discarded rather than binned into consensus sequences. MiTCR, set to a Q25 quality threshold and the strictest error-elimination algorithm, was used for CDR3 identification, clonotype clustering and error correction. Lower-bound total TCR beta diversity was estimated with a nonparametric unseen species model using Euler transformation. TCRdb itself trimmed the public reads at Q25 with fastp, ran MiXCR and retained productive beta chains. All rows with the same CDR3 protein become a single entry with the most common DNA and genes. TCRdb, not the original authors, processed these V and J calls. The sample data list approximately 960,000 distinct CDR3 sequences, and just under 30% of these were observed just once. 10% of the sample is taken by the ten largest.

The 39 donors, aged roughly 6 to 90 years, were systemically healthy Caucasian individuals from Russia. About 9.8 milliliters of peripheral blood were drawn from each donor into EDTA-treated Vacutainer tubes. Ficoll-Paque density-gradient centrifugation was used to isolate PBMCs, with at least 6.5 million per sample. Trizol reagent was used to extract total RNA from PBMCs, with at least 5.5 micrograms per sample. For every donor, flow cytometry on a PBMC aliquot measured the percentage of naive CD45RAhigh/CD27high T cells. In the case of this clonotype: It has no known antigen specificity. No much larger clonotype is one base removed from it; base qualities were not supplied.

These data are also associated with another study on T cells of mothers and their children. In that second paper, the authors write: The donors were nine systemically healthy Caucasian individuals, made up of three mothers and their six children. cDNA synthesis consumed the entire amount of extracted RNA, loaded at 1.5 ug RNA in each 15 ul reaction. In the second PCR, the M1S primer added sample barcodes and 2-4 random nucleotides. More than 8 million TCR beta CDR3 reads were obtained from each mother, and about 3 million reads were obtained from each child. Thymic selection shapes the output of TCR recombination in a similar way in related and unrelated pairs, and inherited differences have a minor effect. Normalized repertoire overlap in related mother-child pairs was always slightly higher than in unrelated mother-child pairs, but the difference was never significant. No persistent microchimeric T cell clones were detected, at a sensitivity of approximately 100 clones per million clonotypes. Deep NGS was used in the study to compare the TCR beta repertoires of mothers and children and to look for features that separate related mother-child pairs from unrelated individuals. On average, the children were roughly 10 +/- 4 years old, while the mothers were about 38 +/- 4 years old. Libraries were sequenced on Illumina HiSeq 2000 with 100+100 nt paired-end reads after adapter ligation with NEBNext reagents. To prevent cross-contamination, the mother and child libraries were prepared a month apart and were sequenced in separate runs. Between about 500,000 and 2,100,000 distinct TCR beta clonotypes were identified per donor. Naive TCR beta clonotypes were estimated from low-frequency clonotypes matched to each donor's FACS-determined naive share, without sorting.

The sequenced sample was blood. The TCR originated in a woman aged 40 to 49 in good health.

The sequenced DNA: TGTGCCAGCAGTTACTCGTACTCAGCTCTCCAGCCCCAGCATTTT. This sequence encodes CASSYSYSALQPQHF. The chain was built from TRBV6-5 and TRBJ1-5; no D gene call is confident. CDR1 and CDR2, per the germline V gene, are MNHEY and SVGAGI. Including the terminal cysteine and phenylalanine, the CDR3 comprises 15 residues. CDR3 DNA only is kept here, 45 bases in frame from base 1. Between the V and J ends, shortened by 0 bases and 7 bases respectively, the junction contains 13 bases.